This TCR beta chain originates from a study of response to subunit inactivated influenza vaccine. TCRdb analysed the RT-PCR reads with MiXCR anew, one entry per CDR3 protein. The data hold about 700,000 distinct CDR3 sequences, with roughly 13% observed a single time. The length of the CDR3 is 14 residues. The germline V gene encodes CDR1 SGHRS and CDR2 YFSETQ. V gave up 4 bases and J gave up 6 bases; unmatched junction bases: 8. The receptor was derived from a man aged 45-60 years who received an inactivated influenza vaccine. The chain links TRBV5-1 to TRBJ2-3; 7 nucleotides align to TRBD1. The sample consisted of PBMCs from blood, taken 14 days before vaccination. DNA for the CDR3: TGCGCCAGCAGCCCAGGGACAGTTCATGATACGCAGTATTTT. Its protein product is CASSPGTVHDTQYF.